This TCR beta chain was observed in a study of technical replicates of blood from a handful of donors. The ends lost 2 bases at V and 2 bases at J; junction bases unmatched: 11. The CDR3 totals 17 residues. Per germline, CDR1 MGHRA and CDR2 YSYEKL. The protocol was immunoSEQ multiplex PCR, while the TCRdb copy is restricted to in-frame clones and leaves out a portion. The sample holds fewer than 100,000 clones, about 89% seen once. The chain combines TRBV4-1 with TRBJ2-5, with 7 bases fitting TRBD1. The receptor's source is a human donor in good health. The sequencing sample was made of T cells isolated from PBMCs. CDR3 coding DNA: TGCGCCAGCAGCCAACTCCTAATAGGGACAGATCAAGAGACCCAGTACTTC. It translates to CASSQLLIGTDQETQYF.